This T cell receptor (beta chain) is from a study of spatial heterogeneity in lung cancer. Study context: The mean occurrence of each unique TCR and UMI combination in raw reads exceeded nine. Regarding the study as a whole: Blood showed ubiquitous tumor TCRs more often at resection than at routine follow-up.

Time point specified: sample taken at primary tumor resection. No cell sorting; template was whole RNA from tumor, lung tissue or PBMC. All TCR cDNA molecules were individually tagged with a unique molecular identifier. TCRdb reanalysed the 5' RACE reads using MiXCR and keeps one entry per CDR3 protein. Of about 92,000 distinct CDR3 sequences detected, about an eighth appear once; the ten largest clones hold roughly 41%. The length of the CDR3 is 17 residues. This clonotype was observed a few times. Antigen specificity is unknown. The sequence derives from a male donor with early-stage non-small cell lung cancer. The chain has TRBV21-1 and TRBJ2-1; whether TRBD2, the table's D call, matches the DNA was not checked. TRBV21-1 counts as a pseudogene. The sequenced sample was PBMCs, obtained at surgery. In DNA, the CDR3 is TGTGCCAGCAGCTCGCCGGGACTAGAAAGCTCCTACAATGAGCAGTTCTTC. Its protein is CASSSPGLESSYNEQFF.